This TCR beta chain comes out of a study of shared clonotypes between healthy human individuals. Study-wide background: Participating donors consisted of two women and a few men aged 18 to 49.

Notes on this clone: What it binds is not known.

V was clipped by 6 bases and J by 3 bases, with 3 bases between them. This CDR3 has 10 residues. Germline values: CDR1 MDHEN, CDR2 SYDVKM. Sequenced by immunoSEQ multiplex PCR; TCRdb stores in-frame clones only, minus some. The sample has roughly 2.4 million clones, 90% to 96% seen once; the top ten hold roughly 0.13%. Study-level points and caveats: Naive subsets tended to show greater estimated richness than memory subsets.

The genes are TRBV28 and TRBJ2-7; D not resolved. This clonotype was obtained from a man aged 18-30 years in good health. The source material was naive CD4+ T cells sorted from blood. Subset of the sample: CD45RA+ positively selected. Here the CDR3 reads CASSNYEQYF. The CDR3 nucleotides are TGTGCCAGCAGCAACTACGAGCAGTACTTC.